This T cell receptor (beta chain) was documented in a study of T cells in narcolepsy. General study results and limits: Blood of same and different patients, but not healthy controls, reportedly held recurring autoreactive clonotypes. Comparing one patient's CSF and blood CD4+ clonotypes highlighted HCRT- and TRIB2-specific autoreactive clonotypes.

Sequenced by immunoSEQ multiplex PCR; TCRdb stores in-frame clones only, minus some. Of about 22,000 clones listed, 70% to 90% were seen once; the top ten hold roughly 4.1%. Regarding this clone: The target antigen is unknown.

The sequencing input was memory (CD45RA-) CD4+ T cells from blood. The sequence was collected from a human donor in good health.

The CDR3 loop is CATGQDTGELFF. CDR3 coding DNA: TGTGCCACCGGACAGGACACCGGGGAGCTGTTTTTT. This chain connects TRBV2 to TRBJ2-2; TRBD1 matches 7 bases. Per the germline V gene, CDR1 is SNHLY and CDR2 is FYNNEI. Germline trimming cut 10 bases from V and 3 bases from J; bases unmatched to any gene: 2. The CDR3 runs to 12 residues.